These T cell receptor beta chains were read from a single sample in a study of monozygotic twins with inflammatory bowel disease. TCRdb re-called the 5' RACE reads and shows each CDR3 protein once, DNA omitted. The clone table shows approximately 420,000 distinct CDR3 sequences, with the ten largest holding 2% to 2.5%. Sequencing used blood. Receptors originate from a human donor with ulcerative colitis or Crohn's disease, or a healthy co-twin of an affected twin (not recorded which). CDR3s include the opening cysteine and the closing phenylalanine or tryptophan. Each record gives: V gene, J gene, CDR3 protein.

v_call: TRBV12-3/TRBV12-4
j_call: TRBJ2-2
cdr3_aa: CASSFMNTGELFF

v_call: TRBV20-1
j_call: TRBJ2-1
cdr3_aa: CSASSRGAEQFF

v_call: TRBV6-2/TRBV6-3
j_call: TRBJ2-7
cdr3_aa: CASALKTSGRFFYEQYF

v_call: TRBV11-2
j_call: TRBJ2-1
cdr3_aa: CASRLGGGPGELSYNEQFF

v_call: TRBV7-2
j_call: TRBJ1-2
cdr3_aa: CASSRGGTHGYTF

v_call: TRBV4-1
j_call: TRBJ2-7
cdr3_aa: CASSPTGTRGYEQYF

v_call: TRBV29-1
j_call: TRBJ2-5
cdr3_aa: CSVEPQLIAVETQYF

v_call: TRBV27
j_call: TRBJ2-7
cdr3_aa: CASSSSGGPLSYEQYF

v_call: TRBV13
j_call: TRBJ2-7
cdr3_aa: CASSLGSAWSHEQYF

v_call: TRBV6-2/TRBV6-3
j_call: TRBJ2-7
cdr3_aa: CASSPGTSGAATYEQYF

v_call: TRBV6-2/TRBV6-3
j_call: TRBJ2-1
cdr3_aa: CASRRPAGDEQFF

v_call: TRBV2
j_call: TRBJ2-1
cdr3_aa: CASRDSAYNEQFF

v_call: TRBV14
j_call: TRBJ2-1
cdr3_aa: CASSQVTENNEQFF

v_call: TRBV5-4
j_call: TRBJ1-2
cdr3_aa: CASSLPLGRIYTF

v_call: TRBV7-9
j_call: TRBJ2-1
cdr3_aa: CASSFRLLNEQFF

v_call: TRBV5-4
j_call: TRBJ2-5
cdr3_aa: CASSLAGLAGGLETQYF

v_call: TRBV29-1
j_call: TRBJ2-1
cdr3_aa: CSVTAGGPHNEQFF

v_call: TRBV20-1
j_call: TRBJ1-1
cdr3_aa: CSAPRGYPGRNTEAFF

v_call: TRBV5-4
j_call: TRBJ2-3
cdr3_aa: CASSLDAGGRPDTQYF

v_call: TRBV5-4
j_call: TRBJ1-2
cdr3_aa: CASSPMTGYGYTF

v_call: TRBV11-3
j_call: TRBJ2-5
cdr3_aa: CASSFFGEPQYF

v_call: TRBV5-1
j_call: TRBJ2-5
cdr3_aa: CASGGETGLQETQYF

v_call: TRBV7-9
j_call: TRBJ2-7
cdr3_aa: CASSLGTGVDLPYEQYF

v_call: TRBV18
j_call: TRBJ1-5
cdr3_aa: CASSPNQGGNQPQHF